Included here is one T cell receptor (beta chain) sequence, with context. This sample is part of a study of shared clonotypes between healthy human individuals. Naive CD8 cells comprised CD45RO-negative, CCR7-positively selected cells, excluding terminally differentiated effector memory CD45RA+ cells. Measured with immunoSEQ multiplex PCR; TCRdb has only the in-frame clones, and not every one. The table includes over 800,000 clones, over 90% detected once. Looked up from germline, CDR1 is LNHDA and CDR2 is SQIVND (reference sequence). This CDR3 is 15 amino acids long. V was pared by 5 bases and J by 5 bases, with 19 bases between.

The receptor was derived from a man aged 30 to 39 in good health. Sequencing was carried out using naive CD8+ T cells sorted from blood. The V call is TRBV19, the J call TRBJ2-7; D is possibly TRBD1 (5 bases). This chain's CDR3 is CASSPTQGSFHEQYF. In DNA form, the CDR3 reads TGTGCCAGTAGTCCCACGCAGGGTTCATTTCACGAGCAGTACTTC.